A few counts support the clone carrying this T cell receptor (beta chain). As yet, its antigen is unknown. The rectum was sampled with one to two pinch biopsies at colonoscopy. The V gene lost 6 bases and the J gene lost 0 bases, with 5 bases spanning the gap. The CDR3 has 12 amino acids. Germline V CDR1 and CDR2: KGHSH, LQKENI. This was a survey-level run. Samples were sequenced at Survey level, maximum 500,000 reads. Data came from immunoSEQ multiplex PCR; TCRdb stores just in-frame clones and leaves some out. The sample has 30,000 to 40,000 clones; around 75% are singletons. The record originates from a study of pediatric ulcerative colitis. Points from the study as a whole: Acute severe colitis showed lower rectal diversity from clonal expansions. Blood-rectal clonal overlap within each person was significantly higher in ulcerative colitis patients than controls.

The chain couples TRBV18 to TRBJ1-2, with D unresolved. Source material: gut tissue. This sequence was found in a boy under 18 with severe ulcerative colitis. The CDR3 nucleotides are TGTGCCAGCTCCGGGGCTAACTATGGCTACACCTTC. This gives the protein CASSGANYGYTF.